This entry concerns a single TCR beta chain. The data are from a study of shared clonotypes between healthy human individuals. Study as a whole: Serving as donors were two women and a few men, whose ages spanned 18 to 49. The study used three CD4 naive, three CD4 memory, two CD8 naive and one CD8 memory plate per donor.

Donors were healthy HIV-negative adults without recently reported acute infections or vaccinations. Libraries were prepared by immunoSEQ multiplex PCR; TCRdb keeps only in-frame clonotypes and omits some of them. The sample lists some 1.4 million clones; roughly 97% were seen once. The receptor's source is a man between 25 and 39 years old in good health. What was sequenced was naive CD4+ T cells sorted from blood. Subset: CD45RA+ positively selected.

The chain's CDR3 is CASSPWQGNTEAFF. In DNA, the CDR3 is TGTGCCAGCAGCCCTTGGCAGGGAAACACTGAAGCTTTCTTT. This sequence joins TRBV5-4 and TRBJ1-1, with a possible D match to TRBD1 (5 bases). The V end lost 4 bases, the J end lost 2 bases, and 12 bases lay between the germline ends. Germline CDR1 reads SGHNT; CDR2 reads YYREEE (reference sequence). This CDR3 spans 14 amino acids. Together with reference TRBV5-4 and TRBJ1-1, the CDR3 gives the full variable domain: ETGVTQSPTHLIKTRGQQVTLRCSSQSGHNTVSWYQQALGQGPQFIFQYYREEENGRGNFPPRFSGLQFPNYSSELNVNALELDDSALYLCASSPWQGNTEAFFGQGTRLTVV.